This T cell receptor beta chain emerged from a study of CD8 T cells in acute hepatitis C reinfection. General observations from the study: Follow-up repertoires were missing for chronically infected subjects. One of thirteen outcome-independent public clonotypes used V04-02/J02-02. Differing sequencing approaches may have limited exact matches to other epitopes. All groups preferentially used TRBV04 and TRBV06, which was not due to overrepresentation in the naive pool.

The method was immunoSEQ multiplex PCR; TCRdb's version includes in-frame clones alone and lacks a portion of them. The profile covers about 38,000 clones, with around 87% appearing a single time and roughly 0.48% taken by the ten largest. Time point denoted: naive CD8 control sorted from an acute-time-point sample. Deletions cut 5 bases from V and 4 bases from J, with 12 bases between. The CDR3 sequence is 14 residues long. Germline CDR1 KGHSH, CDR2 LQKENI. Concerning this clone: The antigen is not known.

Sequenced: naive CD8+ T cells from PBMCs. This receptor was taken from a man in his thirties or forties with chronic hepatitis C. The chain couples TRBV18 to TRBJ1-3; D is perhaps TRBD1 (5 bases). The CDR3 loop is CASSSGTFGNTIYF. The CDR3, as DNA: TGTGCCAGCTCATCCGGGACTTTCGGAAACACCATATATTTT.